The rows below give T cell receptor beta chains drawn from one sample of a study of CD8+ T cells in alopecia areata. The method was immunoSEQ multiplex PCR; TCRdb's version includes in-frame clones alone and lacks a portion of them. This sample has under 250,000 clones, with roughly three fifths found just once. Sequencing input: CD8+ T cells sorted from blood. These receptor sequences come from a human donor in good health. The CDR3 runs from the conserved cysteine through the conserved F or W. The D gene is left open where the match is weak. Size values are once, few and many counts, or a class for expanded clones, and some rows have none.

j_call d_call cdr3_length clone_size v_call cdr3_nt cdr3_aa
TRBJ1-2 . 12 . TRBV6-5 TGTGCCAGCAGTCCAGAGGAGGGTGGCTACACCTTC CASSPEEGGYTF
TRBJ1-2 . 12 . TRBV5-6 TGTGCCAGCAGCTTGGGGGCTGGTGGCTACACCTTC CASSLGAGGYTF
TRBJ2-1 TRBD2 12 . TRBV29-1 TGCAGCGCGTTGGGGGGGACCCACAAGCAGTTCTTC CSALGGTHKQFF
TRBJ2-7 . 12 . TRBV27 TGTGCCAGCAGTCCGAGCTCCTACGAGCAGTACTTC CASSPSSYEQYF
TRBJ2-7 . 15 . TRBV4-2 TGTGCCAGCAGCGACGGACGGTCCGTTATTTACGAGCAGTACTTC CASSDGRSVIYEQYF
TRBJ2-7 . 12 many TRBV29-1 TGCAGCGTTGAAGTCCAGGACTACGAGCAGTACTTC CSVEVQDYEQYF
TRBJ1-2 . 13 once TRBV5-1 TGCGCCAGCAGCTTGCCCGGGGGCGATGGCTACACCTTC CASSLPGGDGYTF
TRBJ2-3 . 13 . TRBV7-7 TGTGCCAGCAGCTCCACGGCGGGAGATACGCAGTATTTT CASSSTAGDTQYF
TRBJ2-7 TRBD1 13 . TRBV29-1 TGCAGCGCGGAGACAGGGCCTATCTACGAGCAGTACTTC CSAETGPIYEQYF
TRBJ2-3 TRBD2 16 once TRBV6-5 TGTGCCAGCAGTTCCGGACTAGCGGGGGGCACAGATACGCAGTATTTT CASSSGLAGGTDTQYF
TRBJ2-2 . 11 many TRBV7-9 TGTGCCAACTGGGGCACCGGGGAGCTGTTTTTT CANWGTGELFF
TRBJ1-1 . 14 . TRBV25-1 TGTGCCAGCAGTGAATACCCGTCAGGGGCGGCAGCTTTCTTT CASSEYPSGAAAFF
TRBJ1-1 . 15 . TRBV29-1 TGCAGCGTTGAAGCTGGCCAGGGCGGTTACACTGAAGCTTTCTTT CSVEAGQGGYTEAFF
TRBJ2-7 TRBD2 16 once TRBV4-1 TGCGCCAGCAGCCGCGTGGGACTAGCGGGGAGCTACGAGCAGTACTTC CASSRVGLAGSYEQYF
TRBJ2-7 . 12 . TRBV7-9 TGTGCCAGCAGCTTATCAGGTTACGAGCAGTACTTC CASSLSGYEQYF
TRBJ2-5 TRBD2 15 once TRBV6-1 TGTGCCAGCAGTGAAGAAGCGGGGGGGCCGGAGACCCAGTACTTC CASSEEAGGPETQYF
TRBJ1-1 . 13 few TRBV2 TGTGCCAGCAGTGAGGGAATAGACACAAAAGCTTTCTTT CASSEGIDTKAFF
TRBJ2-1 TRBD2 13 few TRBV6-6 TGTGCCACCGGGGGGGGAGGGTACAATGAGCAGTTCTTC CATGGGGYNEQFF
TRBJ1-2 TRBD1 14 few TRBV14 TGTGCCAGCAGCCAAGATCCAGGGGGCTATGGCTACACCTTC CASSQDPGGYGYTF
TRBJ2-2 TRBD1 17 . TRBV27 TGTGCCAGCAGTTTAGGGCGTCGGCAGGGGGCGGTCGGGGAGCTGTTTTTT CASSLGRRQGAVGELFF
TRBJ2-6 . 14 . TRBV27 TGTGCCAGCAGCCCCTTCTCTGGGGCCAACGTCCTGACTTTC CASSPFSGANVLTF
TRBJ2-7 . 13 . TRBV5-1 TGCGCCAGCAGCTTCAGGGGCCGCTACGAGCAGTACTTC CASSFRGRYEQYF
TRBJ1-2 . 14 . TRBV14 TGTGCCAGCAGCCAAGTCGGCTTCGGCTATGGCTACACCTTC CASSQVGFGYGYTF
TRBJ1-5 . 16 . TRBV4-1 TGCGCCAGCAGCCAAGTGGAGACAGATAGCAATCAGCCCCAGCATTTT CASSQVETDSNQPQHF
TRBJ1-1 . 13 few TRBV4-2 TGTGCCAGCAGCCAAGATAGCGGAACTGAAGCTTTCTTT CASSQDSGTEAFF
TRBJ1-1 . 12 few TRBV7-9 TGTGCCAGCAGCCTACCACATAGAGAAGCTTTCTTT CASSLPHREAFF
TRBJ1-4 . 15 few TRBV5-1 TGCGCCAGCAGCTTGGACAGGTCAACTAATGAAAAACTGTTTTTT CASSLDRSTNEKLFF
TRBJ1-1 . 13 . TRBV4-1 TGCGCCAGCAGCCTTGGGACGGATCACAATGGTTTCTTT CASSLGTDHNGFF
TRBJ1-5 . 15 . TRBV2 TGTGCCAGCAGTGAACTTGTAGACGTATCACGGCCCCAGCATTTT CASSELVDVSRPQHF
TRBJ2-5 TRBD2 17 . TRBV16 TGTGCCAGCAGCCAATTACGGCGGGGGGCCTACCAAGAGACCCAGTACTTC CASSQLRRGAYQETQYF
TRBJ1-2 . 15 few TRBV30 TGTGCCTGGAGTGTGGGCGGGTTCTACAGAGAAGGCTACACCTTC CAWSVGGFYREGYTF
TRBJ2-3 . 13 few TRBV5-1 TGCGCCAGCAGCGACGGTCTTGATGATACGCAGTATTTT CASSDGLDDTQYF
TRBJ1-4 . 18 . TRBV30 TGTGCCTGGAGTTACAAGACACGGCCAAAGAGAACTAATGAAAAACTGTTTTTT CAWSYKTRPKRTNEKLFF
TRBJ1-1 . 14 few TRBV7-2 TGTGCCAGCAGCTTCGGACAGTTGAACACTGAAGCTTTCTTT CASSFGQLNTEAFF
TRBJ1-2 . 14 . TRBV30 TGTGCCTGGAGTGTGGGAGGGGCAGACTATGGCTACACCTTC CAWSVGGADYGYTF
TRBJ2-3 TRBD2 14 many TRBV6-4 TGTGCCAGCAGTGTGGCGGGGGACACAGATACGCAGTATTTT CASSVAGDTDTQYF
TRBJ2-2 TRBD1 15 . TRBV7-6 TGTGCCAGCAGCTTAGAGACAGGGGACACCGGGGAGCTGTTTTTT CASSLETGDTGELFF
TRBJ1-2 . 12 . TRBV29-1 TGCAGCGTTGAATGGGCTAACTATGGCTACACCTTC CSVEWANYGYTF
TRBJ1-2 . 14 once TRBV2 TGTGCCAGCAGTGAGGGACGGGGGCCGGATGGCTACACCTTC CASSEGRGPDGYTF
TRBJ2-3 . 14 . TRBV29-1 TGCAGCGTCCAAACGACCTGGGATCGGACTACGCAGTATTTT CSVQTTWDRTTQYF
TRBJ1-1 . 13 . TRBV11-2 TGTGCCAGCAGCGCCCCTGGGCCCCCGGACGCTTTCTTT CASSAPGPPDAFF
TRBJ2-5 . 15 once TRBV4-1 TGCGCCAGCAGCCAAGGAACCGGGGGAGGAGAGACCCAGTACTTC CASSQGTGGGETQYF
TRBJ2-1 . 12 . TRBV5-6 TGTGCCACTGGGTATGGGGGCGATGAGCAGTTCTTC CATGYGGDEQFF
TRBJ2-7 TRBD1 12 once TRBV29-1 TGCAGCGCTAACAGGGGCGGCTACGAGCAGTACTTC CSANRGGYEQYF
TRBJ2-7 . 10 few TRBV29-1 TGCAGCGTGGGGGGGGCCGAGCAGTACTTC CSVGGAEQYF
TRBJ1-1 TRBD1 15 . TRBV5-1 TGCGCCAGCAGCACTGGACAGGGCTCGTACACTGAAGCTTTCTTT CASSTGQGSYTEAFF
TRBJ2-3 . 15 . TRBV9 TGTGCCAGCAGCGTAGATGGGGAAGGCACAGATACGCAGTATTTT CASSVDGEGTDTQYF
TRBJ2-5 . 12 . TRBV7-9 TGTGCCTCGGGGCTGTCTCCAGAGACCCAGTACTTC CASGLSPETQYF
TRBJ2-1 TRBD1 13 . TRBV29-1 TGCAGCGTTAGACAGGGGGCCTACAATGAGCAGTTCTTC CSVRQGAYNEQFF
TRBJ2-7 . 13 . TRBV29-1 TGCAGCGTTGAGAGAGGGGGAAGCTACGAGCAGTACTTC CSVERGGSYEQYF
TRBJ2-5 . 13 . TRBV29-1 TGCAGCGTTGAGACTATTCGCCAAGAGACCCAGTACTTC CSVETIRQETQYF
TRBJ2-7 . 17 . TRBV11-2 TGTGCCAGCAGTATATCTTCAATCCGGCAGGGAGTCAACGAGCAGTACTTC CASSISSIRQGVNEQYF
TRBJ1-6 . 13 . TRBV5-4 TGTGCCAGCAGCTTGGCAGTGGAGTCACCCCTCCACTTT CASSLAVESPLHF
TRBJ2-1 . 10 . TRBV29-1 TGCAGCGTTCCCGCCCATGAGCAGTTCTTC CSVPAHEQFF